This T cell receptor (beta chain) stems from a study of lung T cells in sarcoidosis with Löfgren's syndrome (dated by TCRdb to the late 2010s). For context, the study as a whole: Sarcoidosis was described as a granulomatous, mainly pulmonary disease marked by CD4+ T cell accumulation in bronchoalveolar lavage fluid. The repertoire analyses centered on Lofgren's syndrome patients.

Sequencing was carried out with an Illumina MiSeq. TCRdb trimmed public reads at Q25 via fastp, called clones via MiXCR and kept in-frame beta chains. Duplicate CDR3 protein sequences are folded into a single record with the most common DNA and genes. Within this sample are some 10,000 distinct CDR3 sequences, with roughly 21% of them counted one time only. Approximately 7% of the sample goes to the ten largest clones. The study profiled TCR repertoires of CD4+ T cells collected through bronchoalveolar lavage. Results and caveats for the whole study, not just this receptor: Compared with control subjects, Lofgren's syndrome patients were reported to have TRAV12-1 and TRBV2 as the most expanded V gene segments. In alphabeta pairing analysis, TRAV12-1 was found to pair preferentially with TRBV2, and CDR3 homology was shown by the resulting paired TCRs. Sharing of TRAV12-1 and TRBV2 CDR3 motifs among multiple Lofgren's syndrome patients was reported, suggesting public CD4+ TCR repertoires. Recognition of a sarcoidosis-associated antigen was merely suggested, with the antigen itself still putative and unidentified.

Taken from cysteine to phenylalanine, the CDR3 has 16 residues. The sequence is cut down to CDR3 DNA, 48 bases in frame from base 1. The germline V gene provides CDR1 MDHEN and CDR2 SYDVKM. About this clonotype itself: The target of this receptor is not known. The junction does not match germline at one end; this may be a read error.

Rearrangement joined TRBV28 to TRBJ1-1, and 11 junctional nucleotides match TRBD1. Sequenced input: CD4+ T cells from bronchoalveolar lavage. The clonotype originates from a human donor with sarcoidosis (Löfgren's syndrome or another form), or a control subject (not recorded which). The DNA sequence is as follows: TGTGCCAGCAGTTCGGACAGGGGGCCAAGGTACACTGAAGCTTTCTTC. It specifies CASSSDRGPRYTEAFF.